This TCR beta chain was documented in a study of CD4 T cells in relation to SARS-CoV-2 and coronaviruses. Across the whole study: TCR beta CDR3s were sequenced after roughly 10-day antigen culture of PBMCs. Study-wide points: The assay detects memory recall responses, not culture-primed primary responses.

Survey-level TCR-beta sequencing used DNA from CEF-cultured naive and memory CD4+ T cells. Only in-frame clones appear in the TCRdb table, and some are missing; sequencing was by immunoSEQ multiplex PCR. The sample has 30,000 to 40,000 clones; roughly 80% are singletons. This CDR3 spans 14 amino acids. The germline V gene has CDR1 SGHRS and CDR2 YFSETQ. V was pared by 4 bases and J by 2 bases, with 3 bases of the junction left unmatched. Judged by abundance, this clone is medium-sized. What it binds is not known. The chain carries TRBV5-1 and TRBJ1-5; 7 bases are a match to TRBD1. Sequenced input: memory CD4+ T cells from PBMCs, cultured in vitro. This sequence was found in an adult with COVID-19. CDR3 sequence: CASSEGTGNQPQHF. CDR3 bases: TGCGCCAGCAGCGAGGGGACAGGCAATCAGCCCCAGCATTTT.